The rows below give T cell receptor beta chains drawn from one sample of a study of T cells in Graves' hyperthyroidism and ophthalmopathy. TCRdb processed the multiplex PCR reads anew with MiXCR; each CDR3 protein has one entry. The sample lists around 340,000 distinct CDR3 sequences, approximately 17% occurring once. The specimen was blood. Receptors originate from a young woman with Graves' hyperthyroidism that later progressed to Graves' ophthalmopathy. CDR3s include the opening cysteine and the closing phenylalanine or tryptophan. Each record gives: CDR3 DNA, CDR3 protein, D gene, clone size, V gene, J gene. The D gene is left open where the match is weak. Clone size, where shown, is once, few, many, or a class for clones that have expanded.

CDR3 DNA: TGTGCCAGCAGCTTAAATAGAGGGCAGGGGACGAAGTCTTCCTATGGCTACACCTTC
CDR3 protein: CASSLNRGQGTKSSYGYTF
D gene: .
clone size: many
V gene: TRBV11-2
J gene: TRBJ1-2

CDR3 DNA: TGTGCCAGCAGCTTAGAAGGAGGCGCGGGGTCCGGGGAGCTGTTTTTT
CDR3 protein: CASSLEGGAGSGELFF
D gene: .
clone size: many
V gene: TRBV7-2
J gene: TRBJ2-2

CDR3 DNA: TGTGCCAGCAGCCAAGGAGGGGTCTATCAGCCCCAGCATTTT
CDR3 protein: CASSQGGVYQPQHF
D gene: .
clone size: many
V gene: TRBV3-1
J gene: TRBJ1-5

CDR3 DNA: TGTGCCAGCAGTCTCAGGTTTGCCGGAGGGCGTCAGCCCCAGCATTTT
CDR3 protein: CASSLRFAGGRQPQHF
D gene: .
clone size: few
V gene: TRBV28
J gene: TRBJ1-5

CDR3 DNA: TGCGCCAGCAGGATCGACCAAGAGACCCAGTACTTC
CDR3 protein: CASRIDQETQYF
D gene: .
clone size: .
V gene: TRBV5-1
J gene: TRBJ2-5

CDR3 DNA: TGTGCCAGCAGTCCGGGGGGGGGTAACAACTACGAGCAGTACTTC
CDR3 protein: CASSPGGGNNYEQYF
D gene: TRBD2
clone size: .
V gene: TRBV28
J gene: TRBJ2-7

CDR3 DNA: TGTGCCACCAGCAGACCTGGGACAAGAGCCGGCGACCCCACAGATACGCAGTATTTT
CDR3 protein: CATSRPGTRAGDPTDTQYF
D gene: .
clone size: many
V gene: TRBV15
J gene: TRBJ2-3

CDR3 DNA: TGTGCCAGCAGCTTAATTTCAGGAAACACCATATATTTT
CDR3 protein: CASSLISGNTIYF
D gene: .
clone size: many
V gene: TRBV7-9
J gene: TRBJ1-3

CDR3 DNA: TGCAGTGCTAGAGATAGGGCGGGGGAGCTCTACGAGCAGTACTTC
CDR3 protein: CSARDRAGELYEQYF
D gene: TRBD2
clone size: many
V gene: TRBV20-1
J gene: TRBJ2-7

CDR3 DNA: TGTGCCAGCAGCTACCTCGCGGCAGGGTACACTGAAGCTTTCTTT
CDR3 protein: CASSYLAAGYTEAFF
D gene: .
clone size: .
V gene: TRBV7-9
J gene: TRBJ1-1

CDR3 DNA: TGTGCCAGCAGACTGGACACTAGCTCCTACAATGAGCAGTTCTTC
CDR3 protein: CASRLDTSSYNEQFF
D gene: .
clone size: many
V gene: TRBV2
J gene: TRBJ2-1

CDR3 DNA: TGTGCCAGCAGCAGAGGGACTAGCGGGGGCTACGAGCAGTACTTC
CDR3 protein: CASSRGTSGGYEQYF
D gene: TRBD2
clone size: many
V gene: TRBV6-2/TRBV6-3
J gene: TRBJ2-7

CDR3 DNA: TGTGCCAGCAGTCGGACTAGCGGGAGGCCCTACGAGCAGTACTTC
CDR3 protein: CASSRTSGRPYEQYF
D gene: TRBD2
clone size: many
V gene: TRBV28
J gene: TRBJ2-7

CDR3 DNA: TGTGCCAGCAGCCAAGCCCCGGGACAAGCTAATGAAAAACTGTTTTTT
CDR3 protein: CASSQAPGQANEKLFF
D gene: .
clone size: many
V gene: TRBV4-2
J gene: TRBJ1-4

CDR3 DNA: TGTGCCAGCAGATCCCGGACAGGGAGCTCCTACGAGCAGTACTTC
CDR3 protein: CASRSRTGSSYEQYF
D gene: TRBD1
clone size: many
V gene: TRBV12-3/TRBV12-4
J gene: TRBJ2-7

CDR3 DNA: TGTGCCAGCAGTACCCGAACGCCAGTTTATGGCTACACCTTC
CDR3 protein: CASSTRTPVYGYTF
D gene: .
clone size: many
V gene: TRBV28
J gene: TRBJ1-2

CDR3 DNA: TGCAGCGTTGGACCTACGACAGGGAGCTCCTACAATGAGCAGTTCTTC
CDR3 protein: CSVGPTTGSSYNEQFF
D gene: TRBD1
clone size: many
V gene: TRBV29-1
J gene: TRBJ2-1

CDR3 DNA: TGCAGTGCTAGAGATTTTAACGACAGTCCGGACACTGAAGCTTTCTTT
CDR3 protein: CSARDFNDSPDTEAFF
D gene: .
clone size: many
V gene: TRBV20-1
J gene: TRBJ1-1

CDR3 DNA: TGCGCCAGCAGCGCTAGCGGGGGGGCTGGAGATACGCAGTATTTT
CDR3 protein: CASSASGGAGDTQYF
D gene: TRBD2
clone size: many
V gene: TRBV5-1
J gene: TRBJ2-3

CDR3 DNA: TGCGCCAGCAGCAGGAGGGGGCTAGCGGGGGTCACCGGGGAGCTGTTTTTT
CDR3 protein: CASSRRGLAGVTGELFF
D gene: TRBD2
clone size: .
V gene: TRBV4-1
J gene: TRBJ2-2

CDR3 DNA: TGTGCCAGCAGCTTTCGAAAAACCGTTCCGCTCAATGAGCAGTTCTTC
CDR3 protein: CASSFRKTVPLNEQFF
D gene: .
clone size: .
V gene: TRBV7-3
J gene: TRBJ2-1

CDR3 DNA: TGTGCCAGCACTCGCTCGCTAGCGGGAAATTACAATGAGCAGTTCTTC
CDR3 protein: CASTRSLAGNYNEQFF
D gene: TRBD2
clone size: many
V gene: TRBV12-3/TRBV12-4
J gene: TRBJ2-1

CDR3 DNA: TGTGCCAGCAGCGTGAAACTAACTAGCTCCCCCGACAATGAGCAGTTCTTC
CDR3 protein: CASSVKLTSSPDNEQFF
D gene: .
clone size: many
V gene: TRBV7-6
J gene: TRBJ2-1

CDR3 DNA: TGTGCCAGCAGCGCAATCTTGACTAGTCTCGAGCAGTACTTC
CDR3 protein: CASSAILTSLEQYF
D gene: .
clone size: many
V gene: TRBV2
J gene: TRBJ2-7

CDR3 DNA: TGTGCCAGCAGCCCGCGGGACAGCTTCTATAATTCACCCCTCCACTTT
CDR3 protein: CASSPRDSFYNSPLHF
D gene: TRBD1
clone size: many
V gene: TRBV11-3
J gene: TRBJ1-6

CDR3 DNA: TGCAGCGTTGTTGCCAGCGGGGGATACGAGCAGTACTTC
CDR3 protein: CSVVASGGYEQYF
D gene: TRBD2
clone size: few
V gene: TRBV29-1
J gene: TRBJ2-7

CDR3 DNA: TGTGCCATCAGTGGCCGGACTGTCGATTACGAGCAGTACTTC
CDR3 protein: CAISGRTVDYEQYF
D gene: .
clone size: many
V gene: TRBV10-3
J gene: TRBJ2-7

CDR3 DNA: TGCAGTGCTAGACCCCAAGAGACCCAGTACTTC
CDR3 protein: CSARPQETQYF
D gene: .
clone size: many
V gene: TRBV20-1
J gene: TRBJ2-5

CDR3 DNA: TGTGCCTGGACTAGCGGGACCTACAATGAGCAGTTCTTC
CDR3 protein: CAWTSGTYNEQFF
D gene: TRBD2
clone size: many
V gene: TRBV30
J gene: TRBJ2-1

CDR3 DNA: TGCAGTGCTAGAGACAGGGGCGTTAGGGGCAATGAGCAGTTCTTC
CDR3 protein: CSARDRGVRGNEQFF
D gene: .
clone size: many
V gene: TRBV20-1
J gene: TRBJ2-1

CDR3 DNA: TGTGCCAGCAGTTATAGCGGGACAGGAAGAGATCAGCCCCAGCATTTT
CDR3 protein: CASSYSGTGRDQPQHF
D gene: TRBD1
clone size: .
V gene: TRBV6-5
J gene: TRBJ1-5

CDR3 DNA: TGCAGTGCTAGAGTGGAAACAGGGGGCGAAGCCGGGGAGCTGTTTTTT
CDR3 protein: CSARVETGGEAGELFF
D gene: TRBD1
clone size: few
V gene: TRBV20-1
J gene: TRBJ2-2

CDR3 DNA: TGTGCCAGCAGACAGGCGTCCTACAATGAGCAGTTCTTC
CDR3 protein: CASRQASYNEQFF
D gene: .
clone size: many
V gene: TRBV7-9
J gene: TRBJ2-1

CDR3 DNA: TGTGCCAGCAGTTTAGTTTCGCAGGGCCACTATGGCTACACCTTC
CDR3 protein: CASSLVSQGHYGYTF
D gene: .
clone size: many
V gene: TRBV12-3/TRBV12-4
J gene: TRBJ1-2

CDR3 DNA: TGTGCCAGCAGTTTTGAGGCGGCCGGGGAGCTGTTTTTT
CDR3 protein: CASSFEAAGELFF
D gene: .
clone size: many
V gene: TRBV27
J gene: TRBJ2-2

CDR3 DNA: TGTGCCAGCAGCCCCAGCGGGGTTACCCAGCGCACTGAAGCTTTCTTT
CDR3 protein: CASSPSGVTQRTEAFF
D gene: .
clone size: many
V gene: TRBV7-9
J gene: TRBJ1-1

CDR3 DNA: TGTGCCAGCTCACCACGGACAGTTAGCACAGATACGCAGTATTTT
CDR3 protein: CASSPRTVSTDTQYF
D gene: .
clone size: .
V gene: TRBV18
J gene: TRBJ2-3